These 8 T cell receptor beta chains came from one sample sequenced in a study of blood T cell repertoires in COVID-19. Clones were sequenced by immunoSEQ multiplex PCR, and TCRdb holds only the in-frame ones, with some missing. Found here are roughly 200,000 clones, about 77% of them singletons; the top ten hold about 2.8%. The sequenced material came from peripheral blood. These receptors all stem from an elderly woman with active or convalescent COVID-19.

The rearrangement uses TRBV20-1 and TRBJ1-1; 10 nucleotides match TRBD1. V lost 6 bases to trimming and J lost 7 bases; unmatched junction nucleotides: 5. The CDR3 is 12 amino acids. Germline loops: CDR1 DFQATT, CDR2 SNEGSKA (reference sequence). The CDR3 reads CSASDRGHEAFF. The DNA of the CDR3 is TGCAGTGCCAGTGACAGGGGGCATGAAGCTTTCTTT.

The gene calls are TRBV27 and TRBJ1-1; 11 nucleotides align to TRBD1. The length of the CDR3 is 16 residues. CDR1 is MNHEY and CDR2 is SMNVEV in the germline V gene (reference sequence). With 0 bases clipped from V and 6 bases from J, the junction kept 6 bases outside the gene matches. CDR3 protein: CASSLSIRDRGAEAFF. DNA for the CDR3: TGTGCCAGCAGTTTATCGATCCGGGACAGGGGGGCTGAAGCTTTCTTT.

The chain is built from TRBV5-4 and TRBJ1-3; the D gene is possibly TRBD1 (6 bases). Germline V gene lookup returns CDR1 SGHNT and CDR2 YYREEE (reference sequence). Trimming cost V 0 bases and J 2 bases, with 12 bases left between them. There are 16 residues in the CDR3. CDR3 sequence: CASSLGLRGTGNTIYF. CDR3 DNA: TGTGCCAGCAGCTTGGGTTTAAGGGGGACTGGAAACACCATATATTTT.

J is TRBJ2-4 and V is TRBV6-1; D possibly corresponds to TRBD2 (5 bases). Per germline, CDR1 MNHNS and CDR2 SASEGT. With 2 bases removed from V and 7 bases from J, the gap between germline ends came to 9 bases. The CDR3 has 13 residues. CDR3 in amino acids: CASSENGENIQYF. The DNA for the CDR3 is TGTGCCAGCAGTGAAAACGGGGAGAACATTCAGTACTTC.

The gene calls are TRBV7-6 and TRBJ2-1; TRBD2 agrees at 8 bases. J lost 7 bases, V lost 5 bases, and 7 bases had no gene match. CDR1 SGHVS and CDR2 FNYEAQ come from the germline V gene. CDR3 size: 14 residues. The DNA of the CDR3 is TGTGCCAGCAGCCCCCGGGGGGGCATTAATGAGCAGTTCTTC. It yields the protein CASSPRGGINEQFF.

The chain is built from TRBV28 and TRBJ2-2; 10 bases line up with TRBD2. The germline CDR1 and CDR2 sequences are MDHEN and SYDVKM. The ends lost 6 bases at V and 9 bases at J; junction bases unmatched: 4. The CDR3 sequence is 13 residues long. CDR3 in amino acids: CASRASGGRELFF. The CDR3 DNA is TGTGCCAGCAGGGCTAGCGGGGGCCGGGAGCTGTTTTTT.

The chain couples TRBV5-4 to TRBJ2-5, with a possible D match to TRBD1 (6 bases). The CDR3 runs 15 residues. V was trimmed by 4 bases and J by 4 bases, leaving 17 bases between them. CDR1 is SGHNT, CDR2 YYREEE, per germline (reference sequence). The CDR3, as DNA: TGTGCCAGCAGCACTATGGGGGCGGGCCCAGAGACCCAGTACTTC. It specifies CASSTMGAGPETQYF.

The chain has TRBV3-1 (or the pseudogene TRBV3-2) and TRBJ2-1, with D maybe TRBD1 (6 bases). The CDR3 covers 17 residues. The germline gives CDR1 LGHDT, CDR2 YNNKEL (reference sequence). The V end lost 2 bases, the J end lost 5 bases, and 19 bases lay between the germline ends. This CDR3 reads CASSQRTGTSRHNEQFF. The CDR3 DNA reads as TGTGCCAGCAGCCAACGTACCGGGACATCGCGGCACAATGAGCAGTTCTTC.